The 17 T cell receptor beta chains below all came from one sample that was sequenced in a study of blood T cell repertoires in COVID-19. Sequencing was performed with immunoSEQ multiplex PCR; in TCRdb, only in-frame clones are kept and a portion is missing. The data show about 140,000 clones, roughly 84% seen once. Sample: PBMCs or T cells enriched from blood (not recorded which). Receptors were obtained from a man between 35 and 55 years old with acute COVID-19.

The rearrangement joins TRBV7-2 to TRBJ2-7, with 8 bases aligning to TRBD1. Per germline, CDR1 SGHTA and CDR2 FQGNSA. V trimming: 0 bases; J trimming: 0 bases; junction bases outside the gene matches: 10. The CDR3 sequence is 18 residues long. CDR3 nucleotide sequence: TGTGCCAGCAGCTTAGCTGGGGGTCAGGGGGCGGTCTCCTACGAGCAGTACTTC. This gives the protein CASSLAGGQGAVSYEQYF.

V usage is TRBV7-2 and J usage is TRBJ2-5; tentative D call: TRBD1 (5 bases). This CDR3 is 15 amino acids long. From germline, CDR1 is SGHTA and CDR2 FQGNSA. Trimming cost V 3 bases and J 5 bases, with 16 bases left between them. The CDR3 loop reads CASSLDISAQETQYF. In DNA form, the CDR3 reads TGTGCCAGCAGCTTGGACATCTCTGCGCAGGAGACCCAGTACTTC. The full variable domain, rest sourced from reference TRBV7-2 and TRBJ2-5, is GAGVSQSPSNKVTEKGKDVELRCDPISGHTALYWYRQSLGQGLEFLIYFQGNSAPDKSGLPSDRFSAERTGGSVSTLTIQRTQQEDSAVYLCASSLDISAQETQYFGPGTRLLVL.

Here the CDR3 reads CASSFGRGYEKLFF. CDR3 in DNA: TGTGCCAGCAGCTTCGGCAGGGGTTATGAAAAACTGTTTTTT. The rearrangement joins TRBV7-9 to TRBJ1-4, with D perhaps matching TRBD1 (6 bases). The ends were cut back, 3 bases at V and 6 bases at J, with 11 bases in the middle. Germline assignment: CDR1 SEHNR and CDR2 FQNEAQ (reference sequence). The CDR3 contains 14 residues.

The chain has TRBV7-2 and TRBJ2-7, with 9 positions matching TRBD1. Germline loops: CDR1 SGHTA, CDR2 FQGNSA. This CDR3 is built from 15 residues. The ends lost 7 bases at V and 0 bases at J; junction bases unmatched: 7. The DNA of the CDR3 is TGTGCCAGCAAAACGAGGACAGGGGACTCCTACGAGCAGTACTTC. Translating gives CASKTRTGDSYEQYF.

The chain couples TRBV28 to TRBJ2-7; D remains unclear. V was trimmed by 6 bases and J by 4 bases, leaving 13 bases between them. The CDR3 length is 13 residues. Germline V CDR1 and CDR2: MDHEN, SYDVKM. The chain's CDR3 is CASSTQSVYEQYF. The CDR3 DNA follows: TGTGCCAGCAGCACCCAATCGGTTTACGAGCAGTACTTC.

The chain is built from TRBV7-6 and TRBJ1-3, with TRBD1 as a possible D gene (6 bases). Germline CDR1 reads SGHVS; CDR2 reads FNYEAQ. V lost 5 bases to trimming and J lost 0 bases, with 14 bases between them. The CDR3 covers 16 residues. CDR3 sequence reads: CASSPIQGPSGNTIYF. DNA for the CDR3: TGTGCCAGCAGCCCGATACAGGGTCCCTCTGGAAACACCATATATTTT.

The CDR3 sequence is CASSPIAGQSNEQFF. Written as DNA, the CDR3 is TGCGCCAGCAGCCCCATAGCGGGGCAAAGCAATGAGCAGTTCTTC. The rearrangement joins TRBV5-1 to TRBJ2-1, with TRBD2 matching 8 bases. The V segment lost 4 bases and the J segment 6 bases; nucleotides outside the gene matches: 9. The germline V gene encodes CDR1 SGHRS and CDR2 YFSETQ. The CDR3 has 15 amino acids.

The gene calls are TRBV7-2 and TRBJ2-2; D gene ambiguous. Looked up from germline, CDR1 is SGHTA and CDR2 is FQGNSA. The V end was cut by 3 bases, the J end by 5 bases, with 10 bases between. The CDR3 covers 14 residues. The CDR3 spells CASSLGVRTGELFF. CDR3 in DNA: TGTGCCAGCAGCTTGGGTGTGAGGACCGGGGAGCTGTTTTTT.

The chain has TRBV7-2 and TRBJ2-5, with a possible D match to TRBD1 (6 bases). This CDR3 has 14 amino acids. Germline CDR1 SGHTA, CDR2 FQGNSA. V was shortened by 5 bases and J by 1 base, with 11 bases between the two germline ends. This CDR3 reads CASSQETGQETQYF. DNA of the CDR3: TGTGCCAGCAGCCAAGAGACAGGCCAAGAGACCCAGTACTTC.

The chain recombines TRBV7-9 with TRBJ2-1; D not certain. The CDR3 consists of 15 residues. Trimming cost V 5 bases and J 0 bases, with 11 bases left between them. The germline CDR1 and CDR2 sequences are SEHNR and FQNEAQ (reference sequence). CDR3 nucleotides: TGTGCCAGCAGCACCCCCTGGAGCTCCTACAATGAGCAGTTCTTC. Its translation is CASSTPWSSYNEQFF.

V usage is TRBV7-9 and J usage is TRBJ1-1; D possibly corresponds to TRBD1 (6 bases). V lost 3 bases to trimming and J lost 6 bases, with 11 bases between them. CDR3 length: 13 amino acids. Per the germline V gene, CDR1 is SEHNR and CDR2 is FQNEAQ (reference sequence). The CDR3 nucleotides are TGTGCCAGCAGCTTTAGGGGGGGACCTGAAGCTTTCTTT. Residues: CASSFRGGPEAFF.

The genes are TRBV21-1 and TRBJ1-1; no check of the table's D call, TRBD1, against the DNA was made. TRBV21-1 constitutes a pseudogene. The CDR3 length is 14 residues. CDR3 sequence (DNA): TGTGCCAGCAGCGTACGACAGCTGAACACTGAAGCTTTCTTT. Its translation: CASSVRQLNTEAFF.

This chain connects TRBV5-1 to TRBJ2-5, with D possibly TRBD1 on 8 matching bases. CDR3 length equals 15 residues. Germline V gene lookup returns CDR1 SGHRS and CDR2 YFSETQ. The germline V and J ends were trimmed by 0 bases and 4 bases, with 13 bases remaining between them. CDR3 DNA: TGCGCCAGCAGCTTGGACACAGGGGGGGGAGAGACCCAGTACTTC. This codes for CASSLDTGGGETQYF.

The chain couples TRBV27 to TRBJ2-5, with D perhaps TRBD1 (6 bases). This CDR3 is 14 amino acids long. V was clipped by 2 bases and J by 0 bases, with 7 bases between them. Germline assignment: CDR1 MNHEY and CDR2 SMNVEV (reference sequence). The CDR3 region has the DNA TGTGCCAGCAGTTTAAGGGGGAACCAAGAGACCCAGTACTTC. It translates to CASSLRGNQETQYF.

The chain is built from TRBV6-5 and TRBJ1-2, with D perhaps TRBD1 (6 bases). The CDR3 sequence is 13 residues long. CDR1 and CDR2 (germline): MNHEY, SVGAGI. V lost 5 bases and J 8 bases, leaving 15 bases between the germline ends. The CDR3 sequence: CASSTLGAYGYTF. CDR3 coding DNA: TGTGCCAGCAGTACCCTGGGGGCGTACGGCTACACCTTC.

There are a few counts of this clone. V is TRBV7-9 and J is TRBJ1-1; perhaps TRBD1 as D (5 bases). The germline V gene encodes CDR1 SEHNR and CDR2 FQNEAQ (reference sequence). V lost 8 bases and J lost 1, with 17 bases in between. This CDR3 is built from 15 residues. DNA of the CDR3: TGTGCCAGCGTCTTAGGACAACTTTCGAACACTGAAGCTTTCTTT. Protein product: CASVLGQLSNTEAFF.

V usage is TRBV9 and J usage is TRBJ2-7; 7 bases fit TRBD1. V was pared by 4 bases and J by 4 bases, with 5 bases of the junction left unmatched. CDR1 and CDR2 from the germline V gene are SGDLS and YYNGEE. The CDR3 has 13 residues. The CDR3 nucleotides read TGTGCCAGCAGCACGGGGACAGCATACGAGCAGTACTTC. Protein: CASSTGTAYEQYF.